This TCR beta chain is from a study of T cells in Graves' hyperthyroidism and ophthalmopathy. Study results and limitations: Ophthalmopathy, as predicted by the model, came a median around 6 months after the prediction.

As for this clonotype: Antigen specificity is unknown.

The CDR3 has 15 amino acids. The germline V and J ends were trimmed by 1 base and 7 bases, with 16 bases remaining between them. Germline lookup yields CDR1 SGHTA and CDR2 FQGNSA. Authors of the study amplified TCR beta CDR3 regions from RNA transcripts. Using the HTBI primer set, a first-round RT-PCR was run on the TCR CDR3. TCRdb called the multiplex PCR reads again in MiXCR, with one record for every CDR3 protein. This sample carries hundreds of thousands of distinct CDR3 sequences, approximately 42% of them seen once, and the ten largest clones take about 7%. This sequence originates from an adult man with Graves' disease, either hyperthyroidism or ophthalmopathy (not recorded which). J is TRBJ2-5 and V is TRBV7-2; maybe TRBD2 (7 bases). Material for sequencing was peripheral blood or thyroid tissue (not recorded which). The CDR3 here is CASSLDGRGGGTQYF. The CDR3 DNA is TGTGCCAGCAGCTTAGATGGGCGCGGGGGCGGGACCCAGTACTTC.